This T cell receptor (beta chain) was documented in a study of radiotherapy plus CTLA-4 blockade in lung cancer. Study information: Overall, 18% of patients showed an objective response, while about 31% attained disease control.

Overall study findings and caveats: Early shifts in blood T cell clones, with interferon-beta, reportedly predicted response best. In blood, after radiotherapy plus ipilimumab, tumor-derived TCR clones expanded.

Chemo-refractory metastatic non-small-cell lung cancer patients underwent focal radiation alongside CTLA-4 blockade with ipilimumab. With regard to this clone: Its antigen is not identified.

Some clones are missing from TCRdb's copy, which holds only in-frame ones; the method was immunoSEQ multiplex PCR. The sample consists of around 77,000 clones, just under 75% of them appearing once. CDR1 is LNHDA and CDR2 is SQIVND in the germline V gene (reference sequence). The V end was cut by 3 bases, the J end by 0 bases, with 6 bases between. The CDR3 has 13 amino acids. V gene TRBV19 combines with J gene TRBJ2-7; D not resolved. The sequences come from peripheral blood, collected from a patient treated with radiotherapy plus ipilimumab. The sequence derives from a human donor with non-small cell lung cancer whose response to radiotherapy plus ipilimumab could not be evaluated. The CDR3 loop reads CASSIPSSYEQYF. The CDR3 bases are TGTGCCAGTAGTATTCCGAGCTCCTACGAGCAGTACTTC.